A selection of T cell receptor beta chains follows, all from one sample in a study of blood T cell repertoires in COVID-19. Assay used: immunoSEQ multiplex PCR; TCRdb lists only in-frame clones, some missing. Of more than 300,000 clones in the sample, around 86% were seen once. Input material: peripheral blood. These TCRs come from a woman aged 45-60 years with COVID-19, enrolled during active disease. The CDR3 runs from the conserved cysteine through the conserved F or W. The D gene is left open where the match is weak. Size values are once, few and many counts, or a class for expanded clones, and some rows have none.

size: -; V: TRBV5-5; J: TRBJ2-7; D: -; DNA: TGTGCCAGCAGCCCCAGCTCCTACGAGCAGTACTTC; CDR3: CASSPSSYEQYF
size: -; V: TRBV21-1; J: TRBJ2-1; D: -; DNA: TGTGCCAGCAGCAAAGCGCTTCACTTTACTCAGGGAGGGCCTAGGGATGAGCAGTTCTTC; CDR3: CASSKALHFTQGGPRDEQFF
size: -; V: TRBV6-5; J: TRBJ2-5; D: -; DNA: TGTGCCAGCAGAGACCGGGGCCAAGAGACCCAGTACTTC; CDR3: CASRDRGQETQYF
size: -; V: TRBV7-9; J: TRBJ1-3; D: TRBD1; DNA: TGTGCCAGCAGCCGACAGGGTGCCTCTGGAAACACCATATATTTT; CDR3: CASSRQGASGNTIYF
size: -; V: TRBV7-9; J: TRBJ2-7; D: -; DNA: TGTGCCAGCAGCTCCACACCGGGACGGGGGACCTACGAGCAGTACTTC; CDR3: CASSSTPGRGTYEQYF
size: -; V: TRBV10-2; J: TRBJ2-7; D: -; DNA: TGCGCCAGCAGTGAGTCGGGAGCGGCCCTTTCCTACGAGCAGTACTTC; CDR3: CASSESGAALSYEQYF
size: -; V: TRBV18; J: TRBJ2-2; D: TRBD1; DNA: TGTGCCAGCTCACCATCCACAGGGGTCACCGGGGAGCTGTTTTTT; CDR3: CASSPSTGVTGELFF
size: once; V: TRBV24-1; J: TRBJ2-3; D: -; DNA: TGTGCCACCAGTGGAAGACTCACAGATACGCAGTATTTT; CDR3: CATSGRLTDTQYF
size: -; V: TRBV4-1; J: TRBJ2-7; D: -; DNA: TGCGCCAGCAGCCAAGATGGCCCCAGGGCCTACGAGCAGTACTTC; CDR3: CASSQDGPRAYEQYF
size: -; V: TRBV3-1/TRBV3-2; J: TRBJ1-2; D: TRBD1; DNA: TGTGCCAGCAGCCAAGATCCCTATTCGACAGGGGATGGCTACACCTTC; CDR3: CASSQDPYSTGDGYTF
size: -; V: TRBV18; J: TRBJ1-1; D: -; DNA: TGTGCCAGCTCACCGCTAGGTCCTACGGGAAGCGGCACTGAAGCTTTCTTT; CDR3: CASSPLGPTGSGTEAFF
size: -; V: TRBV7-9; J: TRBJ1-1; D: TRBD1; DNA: TGTGCCAGCAGCTTAGTGGAGGGGGCGAACACTGAAGCTTTCTTT; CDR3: CASSLVEGANTEAFF
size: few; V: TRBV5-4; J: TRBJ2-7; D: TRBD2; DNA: TGTGCCAGCAGCGCCCGGACTAGCTACGAGCAGTACTTC; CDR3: CASSARTSYEQYF
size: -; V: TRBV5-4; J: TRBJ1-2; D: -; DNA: TGTGCCAGCAGCCCAATGGGGGGGGCCGGAGGCTATGGCTACACCTTC; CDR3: CASSPMGGAGGYGYTF
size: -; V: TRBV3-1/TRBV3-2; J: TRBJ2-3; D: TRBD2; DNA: TGTGCCAGCAGCCACTTAGCGGGAGGAACAGATACGCAGTATTTT; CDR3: CASSHLAGGTDTQYF
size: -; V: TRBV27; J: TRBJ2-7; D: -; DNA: TGTGCCAGCAGGGATATGGGTCTTGAGAGGAGCTCCTACGAGCAGTACTTC; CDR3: CASRDMGLERSSYEQYF
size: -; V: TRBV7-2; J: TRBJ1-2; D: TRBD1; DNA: TGTGCCAGCAGCCCATCCACAGGGGCTAACTATGGCTACACCTTC; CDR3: CASSPSTGANYGYTF
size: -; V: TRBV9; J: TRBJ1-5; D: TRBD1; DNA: TGTGCCAGCAGCGTAGGAGGGGGACAGGGCGATCAGCCCCAGCATTTT; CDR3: CASSVGGGQGDQPQHF
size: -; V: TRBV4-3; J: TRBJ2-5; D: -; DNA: TGCGCCAGCAGCCATGGGGGCCGGGGGGAAGAGACCCAGTACTTC; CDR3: CASSHGGRGEETQYF
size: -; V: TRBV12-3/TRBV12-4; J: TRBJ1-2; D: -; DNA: TGTGCCAGCAGTCCGGACAGAAACTATGGCTACACCTTC; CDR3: CASSPDRNYGYTF
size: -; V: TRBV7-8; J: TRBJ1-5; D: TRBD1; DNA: TGTGCCAGCACCGAGGGGCAGGGGGACGATCAGCCCCAGCATTTT; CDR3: CASTEGQGDDQPQHF
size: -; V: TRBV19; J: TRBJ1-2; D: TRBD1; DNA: TGTGCCAGTAGTACCCAGACAGGGAGCGTTGGCTATGGCTACACCTTC; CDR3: CASSTQTGSVGYGYTF
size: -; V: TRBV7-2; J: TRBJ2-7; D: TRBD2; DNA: TGTGCCAGCAGCTTTGGGGGACTAGCGGGAGACCTTGAGCAGTACTTC; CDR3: CASSFGGLAGDLEQYF
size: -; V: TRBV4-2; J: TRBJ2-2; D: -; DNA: TGTGCCAGCAGCCAAGAGTGGACTACCGCCGGGGAGCTGTTTTTT; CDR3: CASSQEWTTAGELFF
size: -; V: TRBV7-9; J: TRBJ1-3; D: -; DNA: TGTGCCAGCAGCTTTCTGCCCCCTACTGGAAACACCATATATTTT; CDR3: CASSFLPPTGNTIYF